The 25 T cell receptor beta chains presented below share a single source sample, sequenced in a study of early T cells in non-severe SARS-CoV-2 infection. MiXCR was run by TCRdb on the 5' RACE reads, yielding one entry per CDR3 protein. The table lists tens of thousands of distinct CDR3 sequences, roughly 5% of them singletons. The sequenced sample was whole blood, obtained at baseline. These receptors were taken from an adult who was a healthcare worker with PCR-confirmed SARS-CoV-2 infection or an uninfected control (not recorded which).

The chain uses TRBV6-5 and TRBJ1-1; D remains unclear. Germline V CDR1 and CDR2: MNHEY, SVGAGI. The V end was cut by 7 bases, the J end by 4 bases, with 7 bases between. The CDR3 is 11 residues long. The chain's CDR3 is CASKAFTEAFF. The DNA of the CDR3 is TGTGCCAGCAAGGCATTCACTGAAGCTTTCTTT.

The chain is built from TRBV11-2 and TRBJ2-1; D is undetermined. Germline V lookup: CDR1 SGHAT, CDR2 FQNNGV. Trimming removed 5 bases at V and 3 bases at J, with 11 bases between. The CDR3 is 14 residues long. In DNA form, the CDR3 reads TGTGCCAGCAGCCTCCGGCTGGACTACAATGAGCAGTTCTTC. Translating it yields CASSLRLDYNEQFF.

This clonotype was found many times. The gene calls are TRBV11-3 and TRBJ2-7; TRBD1 matches at 7 bases. The CDR3 is 14 residues long. The germline gives CDR1 SGHNT, CDR2 YENEEA. V shed 6 bases, J shed 0 bases, and the junction held 5 bases outside the gene matches. The CDR3 DNA follows: TGTGCCAGCAGTGCCGGGACAGACTCCTACGAGCAGTACTTC. Amino acids: CASSAGTDSYEQYF.

This clonotype was counted at least ten times. The gene calls are TRBV3-1 and TRBJ2-2; 11 positions match TRBD2. This CDR3 is built from 17 residues. Germline V gives CDR1 LGHDT, CDR2 YNNKEL (reference sequence). Unmatched junction bases numbered 8, after V lost 1 base and J lost 7 bases. CDR3 sequence reads: CASSQVASGRQHGELFF. In nucleotides, the CDR3 is TGTGCCAGCAGCCAAGTCGCTAGCGGGAGGCAACACGGGGAGCTGTTTTTT.

This clonotype was observed many times. J is TRBJ1-2 and V is TRBV20-1; the D is unclear. CDR1 DFQATT and CDR2 SNEGSKA come from the germline V gene (reference sequence). The CDR3 contains 13 residues. Trimming cost V 3 bases and J 4 bases, with 12 bases left between them. CDR3 residues: CSASDPRGYGYTF. CDR3 nucleotide sequence: TGCAGTGCTAGTGACCCTCGTGGCTATGGCTACACCTTC.

This clonotype was counted only a few times. This may be a read error, as it is one base from a much larger clone. The rearrangement joins TRBV9 to TRBJ2-7, with D perhaps matching TRBD2 (7 bases). Germline V gene data show CDR1 as SGDLS and CDR2 as YYNGEE. The CDR3 covers 14 residues. The CDR3 protein is CPSSRGGRADEQYF. In DNA form, the CDR3 reads TGTCCCAGCAGCCGAGGGGGGAGGGCCGACGAGCAGTACTTC.

This clonotype was seen at least ten times. The chain links TRBV10-2 to TRBJ2-3, with D unclear. Trimming left V 8 bases short and J 0 bases short, with 9 bases between. CDR3 length: 13 residues. Germline V gene lookup returns CDR1 WSHSY and CDR2 SAAADI. The CDR3 coding sequence is TGCGCCAGCCGGGCGTTTAGCACAGATACGCAGTATTTT. Its protein product is CASRAFSTDTQYF.

This clonotype came up many times. At one end the junction does not follow the germline gene, possibly because of a read error. The CDR3 DNA reads as TGTGCCAGCAGCGAAGCGGCCCGGAGTTATCCTTTGACCCAGTACTTC. It translates to CASSEAARSYPLTQYF. The V gene is TRBV6-1, the J gene TRBJ2-5; D might be TRBD2 (5 bases). Germline V gene data show CDR1 as MNHNS and CDR2 as SASEGT. The CDR3 contains 16 residues.

This clonotype came up many times. This chain joins TRBV3-1 and TRBJ2-2, with D perhaps TRBD1 (6 bases). The CDR3 is made up of 17 amino acids. The V and J ends lost 1 base and 5 bases respectively, with 17 bases between them. Looked up from germline, CDR1 is LGHDT and CDR2 is YNNKEL (reference sequence). For the CDR3, the DNA is TGTGCCAGCAGCCAAGTTATCGGGACAACTTTAACCGGGGAGCTGTTTTTT. Translated, it gives CASSQVIGTTLTGELFF.

This clonotype was detected ten times or more. The rearrangement joins TRBV12-3 or TRBV12-4 to TRBJ1-2; D perhaps matches TRBD1 (6 bases). The V end lost 6 bases, the J end lost 4 bases, and 12 bases lay between the germline ends. The CDR3 contains 13 residues. The CDR3 DNA reads as TGTGCCAGCAGGGGCAGGGGAGCCTATGGCTACACCTTC. Translating gives CASRGRGAYGYTF.

In its sample, this clonotype was seen many times. V gene TRBV30 combines with J gene TRBJ1-2, with unresolved D. The germline V gene has CDR1 GTSNPN and CDR2 SVGIG (reference sequence). V lost 3 bases, J lost 0 bases, and 14 bases lay in between. The CDR3 extends over 15 amino acids. The CDR3 DNA sequence: TGTGCCTGGAGACCGTTTAGAGTAACTAACTATGGCTACACCTTC. Protein sequence: CAWRPFRVTNYGYTF.

This clonotype was recorded many times. The rearrangement uses TRBV24-1 and TRBJ2-6, with D perhaps TRBD1 (6 bases). Germline assignment: CDR1 KGHDR and CDR2 SFDVKD. V lost 4 bases and J lost 2, with 8 bases in between. This CDR3 region has 15 residues. DNA of the CDR3: TGTGCCACCAGTGAGGGACACCCTGGGGCCAACGTCCTGACTTTC. It codes for CATSEGHPGANVLTF.

This clonotype was seen many times. This rearrangement joins TRBV10-3 to TRBJ1-1; D uncertain. V was shortened by 11 bases and J by 2 bases, with 18 bases between the two germline ends. CDR1 ENHRY and CDR2 SYGVKD come from the germline V gene. The CDR3 consists of 14 residues. CDR3 sequence reads: CAVKTNTKNTEAFF. In nucleotides, the CDR3 is TGTGCCGTGAAAACTAACACGAAAAACACTGAAGCTTTCTTT.

In its sample, this clonotype was seen many times. This rearrangement joins TRBV7-2 to TRBJ2-1; 11 bases fit TRBD2. CDR1 and CDR2 from the germline V gene are SGHTA and FQGNSA. This CDR3 is 15 amino acids long. With 6 bases clipped from V and 6 bases from J, the junction kept 7 bases outside the gene matches. As DNA, the CDR3 is TGTGCCAGCAGATTTACTAGCGGGAGTTCCAATGAGCAGTTCTTC. It yields the protein CASRFTSGSSNEQFF.

The chain joins TRBV5-5 to TRBJ1-2; D unclear. CDR1 and CDR2 (germline): SGHKS, YYEKEE (reference sequence). This CDR3 has 13 residues. Trimming left V 7 bases short and J 1 base short, with 11 bases between. The chain's CDR3 is CASHTTNNYGYTF. The CDR3 region has the DNA TGTGCCAGCCATACGACAAATAACTATGGCTACACCTTC.

In this sample, this clonotype turned up many times. The chain has TRBV9 and TRBJ1-3; D is possibly TRBD1 (6 bases). The CDR3 has 16 amino acids. Trimming stripped 4 bases from V and 2 bases from J, with 16 bases between. From germline, CDR1 is SGDLS and CDR2 YYNGEE. As DNA, the CDR3 is TGTGCCAGCAGCCCTGGAGGGGGGGCAACTGGAAACACCATATATTTT. It yields the protein CASSPGGGATGNTIYF.

This clonotype has only a few counts. The J gene is TRBJ2-7, the V gene TRBV11-2; 9 bases are a match to TRBD2. Germline V CDR1 and CDR2: SGHAT, FQNNGV. Trimming cost V 3 bases and J 4 bases; bases outside gene matches: 7. This CDR3 is built from 15 residues. The CDR3 DNA sequence: TGTGCCAGCAGCTTCGGGGCGGGAGGGCCTTACGAGCAGTACTTC. Translation: CASSFGAGGPYEQYF.

The chain links TRBV6-2 or TRBV6-3 to TRBJ2-6, with a tentative D call TRBD2 (5 bases). This CDR3 has 13 amino acids. CDR1 MNHEY and CDR2 SVGEGT come from the germline V gene. V was clipped by 6 bases and J by 7 bases, with 10 bases between them. For the CDR3, the DNA is TGTGCCAGCAGCCGGGATATCGCCAACGTCCTGACTTTC. Its translation is CASSRDIANVLTF.

With respect to this clonotype: One base away lies a much larger clone, so this may be a sequencing read error. This chain links TRBV9 with TRBJ2-1; 8 bases agree with TRBD2. J lost 3 bases, V lost 3 bases, and 5 bases had no gene match. The CDR3 has 15 amino acids. Germline V lookup: CDR1 SGDLS, CDR2 YYNGEE. This chain's CDR3 is CASSAGLVVYNEQFF. For the CDR3, the DNA is TGTGCCAGCAGCGCGGGACTAGTGGTCTACAATGAGCAGTTCTTC.

Ten or more counts support this clonotype. V and J are TRBV27 and TRBJ2-7, with D maybe TRBD1 (5 bases). CDR1 is MNHEY and CDR2 is SMNVEV in the germline V gene (reference sequence). Trimming pared 4 bases from V and 4 bases from J, leaving 11 bases between. This CDR3 region has 13 residues. For the CDR3, the DNA is TGTGCCAGCAGTTACGGCAGGGATTACGAGCAGTACTTC. It yields the protein CASSYGRDYEQYF.

This clonotype was recorded at least ten times. The rearrangement uses TRBV3-1 and TRBJ2-7; D may match TRBD1 or TRBD2 (5 bases each). The CDR3 contains 13 residues. Trimming removed 1 base at V and 6 bases at J, with 10 bases between. Germline V CDR1 and CDR2: LGHDT, YNNKEL (reference sequence). CDR3 region: CASSQAGHPEQYF. CDR3 DNA: TGTGCCAGCAGCCAAGCGGGGCATCCCGAGCAGTACTTC.

This clonotype came up many times. For the CDR3, the DNA is TGTGCCAGCAGCTTGAGCTCCTATAATTCACCCCTCCACTTT. This sequence encodes CASSLSSYNSPLHF. The chain links TRBV7-3 to TRBJ1-6; D is undetermined. V lost 3 bases and J lost 0, with 3 bases in between. CDR3 length: 14 residues. Looked up from germline, CDR1 is SGHTA and CDR2 is FQGTGA.

This clonotype was counted at least ten times. The V call is TRBV24-1, the J call TRBJ1-1; D is unresolved. The ends were cut back, 4 bases at V and 11 bases at J, with 16 bases in the middle. CDR3 length: 13 amino acids. Germline V gene lookup returns CDR1 KGHDR and CDR2 SFDVKD. The CDR3 protein is CATSDSSVQSAFF. CDR3 nucleotide sequence: TGTGCCACCAGTGACTCTAGTGTTCAGTCCGCTTTCTTT.

This clonotype was recorded at least ten times. The chain is built from TRBV6-1 and TRBJ2-1; a possible D gene is TRBD1 (6 bases). Germline V CDR1 and CDR2: MNHNS, SASEGT. The CDR3 spans 15 residues. Trimming stripped 2 bases from V and 3 bases from J, with 11 bases between. The CDR3 here is CASSERDIIYNEQFF. In nucleotides, the CDR3 is TGTGCCAGCAGTGAAAGGGACATTATCTACAATGAGCAGTTCTTC.

For this clonotype: This may arise from a read error, as a much more abundant clone is one base away. This chain connects TRBV14 to TRBJ2-1; 7 nucleotides line up with TRBD2. Trimming cost V 5 bases and J 7 bases; bases outside gene matches: 14. Germline CDR1 and CDR2: SGHDN and FVKESK. The CDR3 loop spans 16 amino acids. The CDR3 DNA sequence: TGTGCCAGCAGCTTCACCACTAGCGCGAGCTTTAATGAGCAGTTCTTC. Residues: CASSFTTSASFNEQFF.